This passage covers 12 T cell receptor beta chains from one sample sequenced in a study of identical twins. TCRdb independently ran MiXCR on the 5' RACE reads; one entry per CDR3 protein. Found here are approximately 350,000 distinct CDR3 sequences, approximately 13% of them singletons; the top ten hold roughly 7.8%. These sequences were also reported in another study, on yellow fever vaccine responses in identical twins.

The sequencing sample was made of CD8+ T cells sorted from blood. The receptor set was obtained from a woman younger than 35 in good health.

This clonotype was counted a few times. The chain combines TRBV4-1 with TRBJ2-2, with D possibly matching TRBD2 (6 bases). CDR3 length: 17 amino acids. Germline V gene data show CDR1 as MGHRA and CDR2 as YSYEKL. V dropped 2 bases and J dropped 2 bases, with 15 bases sitting between them. This chain's CDR3 is CASSQSGVMVNTGELFF. CDR3 DNA: TGCGCCAGCAGCCAATCGGGGGTAATGGTTAACACCGGGGAGCTGTTTTTT.

This clonotype was counted ten times or more. This chain links TRBV24-1 with TRBJ2-1, with D uncertain. Trimming shortened V by 1 base and J by 10 bases, and 10 bases separated the two germline ends. The CDR3 runs 13 residues. The germline V gene encodes CDR1 KGHDR and CDR2 SFDVKD. CDR3 loop: CATSDFSRGEQFF. In nucleotides, the CDR3 is TGTGCCACCAGTGATTTCTCTCGCGGAGAGCAGTTCTTC.

The chain joins TRBV7-9 to TRBJ2-7; 7 bases align to TRBD2. Germline V lookup: CDR1 SEHNR, CDR2 FQNEAQ (reference sequence). With 5 bases clipped from V and 5 bases from J, the junction kept 12 bases outside the gene matches. The CDR3 has 15 residues. The chain's CDR3 is CASSPLPGGGDEQYF. The CDR3 DNA sequence: TGTGCCAGCAGCCCCCTTCCGGGAGGTGGGGACGAGCAGTACTTC.

This clonotype was observed at least ten times. The chain is built from TRBV20-1 and TRBJ1-1; weak D call: TRBD1 (5 bases). CDR1 and CDR2 from the germline V gene are DFQATT and SNEGSKA (reference sequence). CDR3 size: 14 residues. Trimming took off 0 bases at V and 0 bases at J, with 8 bases between the two ends. The CDR3 nucleotides read TGCAGTGCTAGAGATCCGGGGGTGAACACTGAAGCTTTCTTT. This sequence encodes CSARDPGVNTEAFF.

This sequence joins TRBV5-5 and TRBJ1-1, with 8 positions matching TRBD1. The CDR3 length is 13 residues. V lost 0 bases and J lost 6; bases outside the gene matches: 1. Germline CDR1 is SGHKS and CDR2 is YYEKEE (reference sequence). CDR3 bases: TGTGCCAGCAGCTTGGACAGGGGGGCTGAAGCTTTCTTT. Its translation is CASSLDRGAEAFF.

This clonotype was seen a few times. The CDR3 is CASSLLRGRLSEAFF. In DNA form, the CDR3 reads TGTGCCAGCAGCTTACTCAGGGGGCGTTTGTCTGAAGCTTTCTTT. The chain recombines TRBV7-2 with TRBJ1-1; TRBD1 matches 8 bases. Germline-derived CDR1 and CDR2 are SGHTA and FQGNSA. This CDR3 is 15 amino acids long. V was pared by 2 bases and J by 6 bases, with 8 bases of the junction left unmatched.

This chain joins TRBV24-1 and TRBJ2-3; 8 positions match TRBD1. Unmatched junction bases numbered 13, after V lost 2 bases and J lost 1 base. Germline assignment: CDR1 KGHDR and CDR2 SFDVKD. This CDR3 region has 19 residues. The CDR3 DNA follows: TGTGCCACCAGTGATTGGGGGAACAGGGGGAAGACTCGCACAGATACGCAGTATTTT. This gives the protein CATSDWGNRGKTRTDTQYF.

In this sample, this clonotype turned up a few times. This rearrangement joins TRBV13 to TRBJ2-1; 9 bases are a match to TRBD1. CDR1 PRHDT and CDR2 FYEKMQ come from the germline V gene (reference sequence). The CDR3 loop spans 15 amino acids. V dropped 0 bases and J dropped 10; count of bases not matched to a gene: 7. The CDR3 here is CASSLGGTGSHEQFF. The CDR3 DNA is TGTGCCAGCAGCTTAGGGGGGACAGGGTCCCACGAGCAGTTCTTC. The entire variable domain, with the rest obtained from reference TRBV13 and TRBJ2-1, is as follows: AAGVIQSPRHLIKEKRETATLKCYPIPRHDTVYWYQQGPGQDPQFLISFYEKMQSDKGSIPDRFSAQQFSDYHSELNMSSLELGDSALYFCASSLGGTGSHEQFFGPGTRLTVL.

The V gene is TRBV5-5, the J gene TRBJ2-3; 11 bases match TRBD1. Germline CDR1 is SGHKS and CDR2 is YYEKEE (reference sequence). This CDR3 is built from 16 residues. With 5 bases clipped from V and 3 bases from J, the junction kept 8 bases outside the gene matches. CDR3: CASSRRTGGETDTQYF. DNA of the CDR3: TGTGCCAGCAGTCGTCGGACAGGGGGCGAAACAGATACGCAGTATTTT.

In its sample, this clonotype was seen many times. The chain has TRBV3-1 and TRBJ2-3, with 9 positions matching TRBD2. The CDR3 is 16 residues long. The germline V gene has CDR1 LGHDT and CDR2 YNNKEL (reference sequence). J lost 5 bases, V lost 4 bases, and 10 bases had no gene match. In nucleotides, the CDR3 is TGTGCCAGCAGCCTTGATATAGCGGGAGTTAAAGATACGCAGTATTTT. Its translation is CASSLDIAGVKDTQYF.

This chain uses TRBV7-6 with TRBJ1-4, with D unclear. The CDR3 consists of 14 residues. Germline lookup yields CDR1 SGHVS and CDR2 FNYEAQ. The V end lost 5 bases, the J end lost 7 bases, and 14 bases lay between the germline ends. CDR3 sequence: CASSLQGPPEKLFF. The DNA for the CDR3 is TGTGCCAGCAGCCTACAAGGTCCCCCTGAAAAACTGTTTTTT.

The chain recombines TRBV7-2 with TRBJ2-3; D is uncertain. The V gene lost 1 base and the J gene lost 0 bases, with 8 bases spanning the gap. The CDR3 totals 15 residues. Germline V gene data show CDR1 as SGHTA and CDR2 as FQGNSA. The CDR3 reads CASSLVLRSTDTQYF. The CDR3 DNA reads TGTGCCAGCAGCTTAGTCTTGCGGAGCACAGATACGCAGTATTTT.